The 18 T cell receptor beta chains presented below share a single source sample, sequenced in a study of blood T cell repertoires in COVID-19. Here immunoSEQ multiplex PCR was the method, and the copy in TCRdb shows in-frame clones only, minus some. Among about 180,000 clones, roughly 88% were seen once, and the ten largest hold about 4.1%. The sample consisted of peripheral blood. The receptors originated from a woman aged 25 to 39 with acute or convalescent COVID-19.

The V call is TRBV14, the J call TRBJ1-4, with a possible D match to TRBD1 (5 bases). V lost 2 bases and J 8 bases, leaving 21 bases between the germline ends. This CDR3 contains 17 residues. Germline values: CDR1 SGHDN, CDR2 FVKESK. The CDR3: CASSQKQVGNTAEKLFF. CDR3 nucleotides: TGTGCCAGCAGCCAAAAACAGGTCGGCAACACAGCAGAAAAACTGTTTTTT.

The chain employs TRBV18 and TRBJ1-5, with D possibly TRBD1 on 5 matching bases. V shed 1 base and J shed 1 base, with 11 bases lying between them. Germline assignment: CDR1 KGHSH and CDR2 LQKENI. The CDR3 sequence is 16 residues long. The DNA of the CDR3 is TGTGCCAGCTCACCACAGGGAAAGGGGAGCAATCAGCCCCAGCATTTT. Protein product: CASSPQGKGSNQPQHF.

The chain has TRBV7-2 and TRBJ2-3, with 8 bases matching TRBD2. This CDR3 comprises 16 residues. Germline loops: CDR1 SGHTA, CDR2 FQGNSA. Unmatched junction bases numbered 17, after V lost 7 bases and J lost 8 bases. CDR3 sequence reads: CASTQPGSSGVGTQYF. As DNA, the CDR3 is TGTGCCAGCACCCAACCCGGGAGTAGCGGGGTCGGTACGCAGTATTTT.

In nucleotides, the CDR3 is TGTGCCAGCAGCAGATCAGGGGGAATCAATCAGCCCCAGCATTTT. Its protein product is CASSRSGGINQPQHF. The V and J genes are TRBV3-1 (or the pseudogene TRBV3-2) and TRBJ1-5; the match to TRBD1 covers 7 bases. This CDR3 spans 15 amino acids. V was clipped by 5 bases and J by 3 bases; unmatched bases: 7. CDR1 is LGHDT, CDR2 YNNKEL, per germline (reference sequence).

The chain couples TRBV18 to TRBJ2-5, with TRBD2 matching over 9 bases. Germline CDR1 and CDR2: KGHSH and LQKENI. The CDR3 spans 16 residues. V shed 2 bases, J shed 5 bases, and the junction held 9 bases outside the gene matches. DNA of the CDR3: TGTGCCAGCTCACCAAATTTAGCGGGAGTTTTTGAGACCCAGTACTTC. This sequence encodes CASSPNLAGVFETQYF.

The chain uses TRBV6-6 and TRBJ2-2; 10 nucleotides match TRBD2. Germline V gene lookup returns CDR1 MNHNY and CDR2 SVGAGI (reference sequence). V lost 5 bases to trimming and J lost 7 bases; unmatched junction nucleotides: 7. The CDR3 has 15 amino acids. CDR3 sequence: CASSNPGLAIGELFF. In DNA form, the CDR3 reads TGTGCCAGCAGTAACCCGGGACTAGCGATCGGGGAGCTGTTTTTT.

The rearrangement uses TRBV28 and TRBJ1-4, with a tentative D call TRBD1 (6 bases). The V gene's germline CDR1 is MDHEN and CDR2 SYDVKM. The V end was cut by 8 bases, the J end by 9 bases, with 19 bases between. This CDR3 has 14 residues. The CDR3 protein is CASGNPSDSQKLFF. CDR3 nucleotides: TGTGCCAGCGGGAACCCTTCGGACAGTCAAAAACTGTTTTTT.

The chain employs TRBV19 and TRBJ2-7; D is perhaps TRBD2 (6 bases). The CDR3 is 14 residues long. Germline CDR1 reads LNHDA; CDR2 reads SQIVND (reference sequence). V was cut by 1 base and J by 6 bases, with 13 bases left in between. CDR3 bases: TGTGCCAGTAGTATAGTTGGCAGGGAGGCCGAGCAGTACTTC. The encoded protein is CASSIVGREAEQYF.

The rearrangement joins TRBV5-4 to TRBJ2-1, with 11 bases lining up with TRBD2. Germline assignment: CDR1 SGHNT and CDR2 YYREEE (reference sequence). This CDR3 has 16 amino acids. With 4 bases clipped from V and 8 bases from J, the junction kept 11 bases outside the gene matches. CDR3 bases: TGTGCCAGCAGCACACCTCTAGCGGGAGGATCAGATGAGCAGTTCTTC. Translation gives CASSTPLAGGSDEQFF.

The table lists this clone with a few counts. The chain uses TRBV27 and TRBJ2-2, with 8 bases matching TRBD2. This CDR3 comprises 13 residues. Germline CDR1 and CDR2: MNHEY and SMNVEV (reference sequence). The J segment lost 7 bases and the V segment lost 11 bases, leaving 9 bases of the junction unmatched. The CDR3 loop reads CAVLPRGGGELFF. CDR3 DNA: TGTGCCGTGCTCCCACGGGGGGGCGGGGAGCTGTTTTTT.

The chain couples TRBV5-4 to TRBJ2-1; TRBD2 matches at 7 bases. The CDR3 extends over 14 amino acids. Trimming took 6 bases from V and 4 from J; bases not matched to a gene: 7. Germline V gene lookup returns CDR1 SGHNT and CDR2 YYREEE (reference sequence). CDR3 sequence (DNA): TGTGCCAGCACGGAGAGGGGAGGGTACAATGAGCAGTTCTTC. Protein product: CASTERGGYNEQFF.

V and J are TRBV2 and TRBJ2-5, with 9 bases lining up with TRBD2. The CDR3 runs 16 residues. J was trimmed by 4 bases and V by 4 bases; bases with no gene match: 10. Germline-derived CDR1 and CDR2 are SNHLY and FYNNEI. The CDR3 reads CASSGTSREGLETQYF. Written as DNA, the CDR3 is TGTGCCAGCAGTGGGACCTCGCGGGAGGGCCTAGAGACCCAGTACTTC.

The V gene is TRBV7-2, the J gene TRBJ2-7, with D maybe TRBD1 (6 bases). Deletions cut 5 bases from V and 2 bases from J, with 13 bases between. This CDR3 is built from 14 residues. Germline lookup yields CDR1 SGHTA and CDR2 FQGNSA. CDR3 DNA sequence: TGTGCCAGCAGCCAATTGGACAGCACCTACGAGCAGTACTTC. It encodes CASSQLDSTYEQYF.

The rearrangement joins TRBV6-5 to TRBJ2-7, with 10 bases matching TRBD1. The germline gives CDR1 MNHEY, CDR2 SVGAGI. V lost 6 bases, J lost 6 bases, and 11 bases stayed unmatched. This CDR3 is 15 amino acids long. CDR3 region: CASSTDRGQEPEQYF. The CDR3 coding sequence is TGTGCCAGCAGCACCGACAGGGGGCAGGAACCCGAGCAGTACTTC.

The V gene is TRBV7-9, the J gene TRBJ1-6, with D tentatively TRBD1 (5 bases). The V end lost 1 base, the J end lost 8 bases, and 6 bases lay between the germline ends. CDR3 length: 13 residues. Germline values: CDR1 SEHNR, CDR2 FQNEAQ (reference sequence). In nucleotides, the CDR3 is TGTGCCAGCAGCTTAGAAGGGGATTCACCCCTCCACTTT. Amino acid sequence: CASSLEGDSPLHF.

This clone was detected only a few times. The V and J genes are TRBV27 and TRBJ2-7; the D gene is possibly TRBD1 (6 bases). The CDR3 is made up of 12 amino acids. Trimming took 2 bases from V and 6 from J, leaving 8 bases between them. Germline assignment: CDR1 MNHEY and CDR2 SMNVEV (reference sequence). The CDR3 region is CASSLIQGEQYF. The CDR3 DNA follows: TGTGCCAGCAGTTTAATACAGGGCGAGCAGTACTTC.

The chain has TRBV7-9 and TRBJ1-6; 11 bases fit TRBD1. In germline, CDR1 is SEHNR, CDR2 FQNEAQ (reference sequence). This CDR3 spans 16 amino acids. The trim removed 8 bases at V and 1 base at J, leaving 4 bases unmatched. CDR3 sequence reads: CASGQGAESYNSPLHF. CDR3 DNA sequence: TGTGCCAGCGGACAGGGGGCAGAGTCCTATAATTCACCCCTCCACTTT.

J is TRBJ2-1 and V is TRBV5-1; D might be TRBD1 (5 bases). V shed 2 bases and J shed 9 bases, with 18 bases lying between them. There are 15 residues in the CDR3. Per germline, CDR1 SGHRS and CDR2 YFSETQ. CDR3 in amino acids: CASSLQAPRVGEQFF. The CDR3 DNA sequence: TGCGCCAGCAGCTTACAGGCCCCTCGGGTCGGTGAGCAGTTCTTC. Variable domain in full (rest from reference TRBV5-1 and TRBJ2-1): KAGVTQTPRYLIKTRGQQVTLSCSPISGHRSVSWYQQTPGQGLQFLFEYFSETQRNKGNFPGRFSGRQFSNSRSEMNVSTLELGDSALYLCASSLQAPRVGEQFFGPGTRLTVL.